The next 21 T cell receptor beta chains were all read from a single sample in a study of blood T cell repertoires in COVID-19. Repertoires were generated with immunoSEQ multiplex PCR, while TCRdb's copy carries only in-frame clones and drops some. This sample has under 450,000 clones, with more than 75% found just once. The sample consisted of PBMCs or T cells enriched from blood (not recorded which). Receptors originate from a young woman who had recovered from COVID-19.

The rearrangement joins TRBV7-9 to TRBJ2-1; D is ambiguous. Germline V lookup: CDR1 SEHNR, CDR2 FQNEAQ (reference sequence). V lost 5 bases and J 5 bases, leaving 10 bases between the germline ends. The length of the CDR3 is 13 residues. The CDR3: CASSPVIHNEQFF. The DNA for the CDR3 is TGTGCCAGCAGCCCTGTTATCCACAATGAGCAGTTCTTC.

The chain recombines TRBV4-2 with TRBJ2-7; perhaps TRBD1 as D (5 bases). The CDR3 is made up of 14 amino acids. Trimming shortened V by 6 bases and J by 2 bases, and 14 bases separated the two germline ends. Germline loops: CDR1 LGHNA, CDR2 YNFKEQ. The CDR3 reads CASSPGQGTYEQYF. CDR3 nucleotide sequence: TGTGCCAGCAGTCCAGGCCAGGGAACCTACGAGCAGTACTTC.

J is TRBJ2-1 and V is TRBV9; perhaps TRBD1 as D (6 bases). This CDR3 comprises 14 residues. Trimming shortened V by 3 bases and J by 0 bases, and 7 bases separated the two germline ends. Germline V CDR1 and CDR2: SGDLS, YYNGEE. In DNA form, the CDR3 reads TGTGCCAGCAGCGAGGGGGTCTCCTACAATGAGCAGTTCTTC. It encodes CASSEGVSYNEQFF.

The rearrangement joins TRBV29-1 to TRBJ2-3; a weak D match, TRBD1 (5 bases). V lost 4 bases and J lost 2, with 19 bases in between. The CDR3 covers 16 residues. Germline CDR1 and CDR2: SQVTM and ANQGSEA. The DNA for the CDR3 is TGCAGCGTTGGGGGTCGGGCAGGGTTTTTCACAGATACGCAGTATTTT. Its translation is CSVGGRAGFFTDTQYF.

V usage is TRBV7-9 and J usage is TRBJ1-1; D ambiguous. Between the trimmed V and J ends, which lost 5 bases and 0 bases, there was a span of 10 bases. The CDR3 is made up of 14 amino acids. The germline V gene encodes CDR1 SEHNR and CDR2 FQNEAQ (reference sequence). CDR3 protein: CASSRGTMNTEAFF. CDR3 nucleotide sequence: TGTGCCAGCAGCCGAGGAACTATGAACACTGAAGCTTTCTTT.

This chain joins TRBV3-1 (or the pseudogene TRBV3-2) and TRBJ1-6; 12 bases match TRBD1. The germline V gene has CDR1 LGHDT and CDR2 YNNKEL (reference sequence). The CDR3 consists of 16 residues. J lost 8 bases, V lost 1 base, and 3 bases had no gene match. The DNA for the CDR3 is TGTGCCAGCAGCCAAGGGGGACAGGGGGCGTATTCACCCCTCCACTTT. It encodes CASSQGGQGAYSPLHF.

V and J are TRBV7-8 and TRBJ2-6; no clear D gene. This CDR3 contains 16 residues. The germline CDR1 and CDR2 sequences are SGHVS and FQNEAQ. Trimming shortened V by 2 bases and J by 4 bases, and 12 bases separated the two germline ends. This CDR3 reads CASSLFTTTGANVLTF. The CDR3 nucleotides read TGTGCCAGCAGCTTATTCACCACGACAGGGGCCAACGTCCTGACTTTC.

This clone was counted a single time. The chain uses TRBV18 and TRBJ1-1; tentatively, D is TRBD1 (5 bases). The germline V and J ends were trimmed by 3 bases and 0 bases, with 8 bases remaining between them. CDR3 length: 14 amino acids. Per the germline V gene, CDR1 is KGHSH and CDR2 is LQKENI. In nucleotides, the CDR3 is TGTGCCAGCTCACCGACAGTTCTGAACACTGAAGCTTTCTTT. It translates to CASSPTVLNTEAFF.

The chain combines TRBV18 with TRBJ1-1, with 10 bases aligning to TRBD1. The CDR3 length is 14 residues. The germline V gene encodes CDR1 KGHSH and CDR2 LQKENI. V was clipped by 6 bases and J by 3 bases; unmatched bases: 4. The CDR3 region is CASSPGTGDTEAFF. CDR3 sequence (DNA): TGTGCCAGCTCCCCCGGGACAGGGGACACTGAAGCTTTCTTT.

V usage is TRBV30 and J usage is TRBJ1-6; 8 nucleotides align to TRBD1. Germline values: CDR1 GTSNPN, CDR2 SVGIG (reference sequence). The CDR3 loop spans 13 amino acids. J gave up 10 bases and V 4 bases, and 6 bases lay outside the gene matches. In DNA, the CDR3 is TGTGCCTGGACAGACAGGGGAGGATCACCCCTCCACTTT. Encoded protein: CAWTDRGGSPLHF.

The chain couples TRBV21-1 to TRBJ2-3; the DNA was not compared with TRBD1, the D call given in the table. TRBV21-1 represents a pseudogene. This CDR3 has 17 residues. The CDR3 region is CASSKAVQGTSTDTQYF. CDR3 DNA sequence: TGTGCCAGCAGCAAAGCCGTACAGGGAACTAGCACAGATACGCAGTATTTT.

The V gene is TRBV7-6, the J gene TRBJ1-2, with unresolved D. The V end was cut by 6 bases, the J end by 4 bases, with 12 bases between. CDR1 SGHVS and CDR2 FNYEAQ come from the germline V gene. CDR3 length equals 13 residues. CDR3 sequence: CASSPASAYGYTF. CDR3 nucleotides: TGTGCCAGCAGTCCAGCGTCTGCCTATGGCTACACCTTC.

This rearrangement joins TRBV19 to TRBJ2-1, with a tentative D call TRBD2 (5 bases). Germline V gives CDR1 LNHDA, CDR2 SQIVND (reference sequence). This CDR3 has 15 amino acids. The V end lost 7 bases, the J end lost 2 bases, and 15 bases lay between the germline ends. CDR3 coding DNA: TGTGCCAGTACCCCCCGGGGATCCCCCTACAATGAGCAGTTCTTC. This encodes CASTPRGSPYNEQFF.

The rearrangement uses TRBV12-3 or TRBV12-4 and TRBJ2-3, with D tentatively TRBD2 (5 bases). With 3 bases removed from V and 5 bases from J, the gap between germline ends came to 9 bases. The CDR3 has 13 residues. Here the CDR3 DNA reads TGTGCCAGCAGTTTTACTGAGGGAGATACGCAGTATTTT. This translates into CASSFTEGDTQYF.

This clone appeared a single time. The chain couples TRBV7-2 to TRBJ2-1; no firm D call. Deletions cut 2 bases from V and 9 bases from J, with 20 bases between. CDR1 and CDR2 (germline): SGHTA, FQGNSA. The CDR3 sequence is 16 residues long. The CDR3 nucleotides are TGTGCCAGCAGCTTAAGGCCCGACTCCTACGCTAGTGAGCAGTTCTTC. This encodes CASSLRPDSYASEQFF.

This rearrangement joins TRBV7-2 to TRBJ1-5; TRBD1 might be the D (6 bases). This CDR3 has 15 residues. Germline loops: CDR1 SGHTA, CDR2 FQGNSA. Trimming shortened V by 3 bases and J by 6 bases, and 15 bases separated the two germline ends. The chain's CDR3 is CASSFWGRVGQPQHF. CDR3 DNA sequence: TGTGCCAGCAGCTTCTGGGGGCGGGTGGGTCAGCCCCAGCATTTT.

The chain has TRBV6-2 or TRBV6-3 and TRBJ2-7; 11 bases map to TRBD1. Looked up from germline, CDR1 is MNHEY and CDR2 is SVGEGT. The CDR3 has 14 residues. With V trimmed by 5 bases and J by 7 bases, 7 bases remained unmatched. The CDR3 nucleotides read TGTGCCAGCAGTCCCGGGACAGGGGGTAGGGAGCAGTACTTC. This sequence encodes CASSPGTGGREQYF.

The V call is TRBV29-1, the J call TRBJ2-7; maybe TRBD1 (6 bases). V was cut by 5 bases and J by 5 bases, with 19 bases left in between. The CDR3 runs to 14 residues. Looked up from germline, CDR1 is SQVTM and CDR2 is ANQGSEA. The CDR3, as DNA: TGCAGCGTTACCTCATCGGGACCAGGGGACGAGCAGTACTTC. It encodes CSVTSSGPGDEQYF.

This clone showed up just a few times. Here the CDR3 DNA reads TGTGCCAGCAGTTTATTAGTTGCCCCTAGCCACACTGAAGCTTTCTTT. It yields the protein CASSLLVAPSHTEAFF. The chain uses TRBV27 and TRBJ1-1; D not resolved. Trimming cost V 1 base and J 3 bases, with 15 bases left between them. The CDR3 contains 16 residues. The V gene's germline CDR1 is MNHEY and CDR2 SMNVEV (reference sequence).

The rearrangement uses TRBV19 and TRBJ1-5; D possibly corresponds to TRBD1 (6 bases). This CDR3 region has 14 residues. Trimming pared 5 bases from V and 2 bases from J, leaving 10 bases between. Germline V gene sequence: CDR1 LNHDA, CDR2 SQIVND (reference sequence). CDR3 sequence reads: CASSQGQGNQPQHF. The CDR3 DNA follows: TGTGCCAGTAGTCAGGGGCAGGGCAATCAGCCCCAGCATTTT. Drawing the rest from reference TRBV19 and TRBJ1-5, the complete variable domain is DGGITQSPKYLFRKEGQNVTLSCEQNLNHDAMYWYRQDPGQGLRLIYYSQIVNDFQKGDIAEGYSVSREKKESFPLTVTSAQKNPTAFYLCASSQGQGNQPQHFGDGTRLSIL.

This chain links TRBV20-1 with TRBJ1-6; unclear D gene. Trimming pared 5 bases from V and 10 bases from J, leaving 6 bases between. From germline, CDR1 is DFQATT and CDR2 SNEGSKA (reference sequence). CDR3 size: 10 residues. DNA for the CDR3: TGCAGTGCTGGGCACTCACCCCTCCACTTT. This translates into CSAGHSPLHF.